This entry lists 18 T cell receptor beta chains sequenced from one sample in a study of regulatory T cells in long-lasting Graves disease. Relying on iRepertoire HTBI primers and Arm-PCR of CDR3 regions, the team built TCR beta libraries. A single record per CDR3 protein comes from TCRdb applying MiXCR to the multiplex PCR reads. The sample shows under 500,000 distinct CDR3 sequences, less than 20% of them seen only once. Regarding time point: newly diagnosed GD, antithyroid drugs for less than 3 months. The TCR library was prepared using RNA isolated from PBMCs. This sample also appeared in a second study, on T cells in Graves' hyperthyroidism and ophthalmopathy.

This sample comprised peripheral blood mononuclear cells (PBMCs), obtained at new diagnosis, from a patient treated with antithyroid drugs. The receptors were gathered from a woman between 25 and 40 years old with Graves disease.

This clonotype was recorded at least ten times. This rearrangement joins TRBV18 to TRBJ2-7; no clear D. The CDR3 is 12 residues long. The V end lost 0 bases, the J end lost 5 bases, and 5 bases lay between the germline ends. CDR1 and CDR2 (germline): KGHSH, LQKENI. The CDR3 loop is CASSPPADEQYF. CDR3 DNA sequence: TGTGCCAGCTCACCACCCGCAGACGAGCAGTACTTC.

There are a few counts of this clonotype. Because the CDR3 is missing its conserved closing phenylalanine or tryptophan, this is likely a read error. The chain combines TRBV10-1 with TRBJ1-1; D gene unclear. Germline CDR1 reads WNHNN; CDR2 reads SYGVQD (reference sequence). The CDR3 is made up of 12 amino acids. Trimming removed 10 bases from V and 3 bases from J, with 12 bases in between. This CDR3 reads CAILNRDTEAFS. The CDR3 nucleotides are TGCGCCATCCTCAATCGAGACACTGAAGCTTTCTCT.

This clonotype was found many times. This rearrangement joins TRBV7-9 to TRBJ2-3, with D uncertain. V was cut by 1 base and J by 4 bases, with 6 bases left in between. This CDR3 comprises 13 residues. Germline V gene data show CDR1 as SEHNR and CDR2 as FQNEAQ (reference sequence). Here the CDR3 DNA reads TGTGCCAGCAGCTTAGTGGTGGCAGATACGCAGTATTTT. Protein sequence: CASSLVVADTQYF.

This clonotype was recorded at least ten times. The rearrangement joins TRBV11-2 to TRBJ2-2, with no clear D. Trimming cost V 0 bases and J 6 bases, with 8 bases left between them. Germline-derived CDR1 and CDR2 are SGHAT and FQNNGV. This CDR3 spans 14 amino acids. The CDR3 here is CASSLEFGPGELFF. CDR3 DNA: TGTGCCAGCAGCTTAGAGTTTGGGCCCGGGGAGCTGTTTTTT.

This clonotype was observed at least ten times. V gene TRBV6-2 or TRBV6-3 combines with J gene TRBJ1-2; TRBD1 matches at 9 bases. The CDR3 contains 14 residues. In germline, CDR1 is MNHEY, CDR2 SVGEGT. The trim removed 6 bases at V and 4 bases at J, leaving 6 bases unmatched. The CDR3 region has the DNA TGTGCCAGCAGCTGGGACAGGGAGGCCTATGGCTACACCTTC. Protein product: CASSWDREAYGYTF.

This clonotype has at least ten counts. The chain couples TRBV18 to TRBJ2-5; TRBD1 is a possible D gene (6 bases). This CDR3 comprises 15 residues. CDR1 is KGHSH and CDR2 is LQKENI in the germline V gene. V lost 3 bases to trimming and J lost 2 bases, with 13 bases between them. For the CDR3, the DNA is TGTGCCAGCTCACCTCCAGGGGCAGCTCAAGAGACCCAGTACTTC. It codes for CASSPPGAAQETQYF.

The sample holds many counts of this clonotype. The J gene is TRBJ1-2, the V gene TRBV10-3, with D maybe TRBD1 (5 bases). Germline assignment: CDR1 ENHRY and CDR2 SYGVKD. Trimming left V 0 bases short and J 9 bases short, with 14 bases between. This CDR3 is 14 amino acids long. CDR3 protein: CAISESRDPGRYTF. CDR3 sequence (DNA): TGTGCCATCAGTGAGTCAAGGGACCCCGGTCGCTACACCTTC.

There are a few counts of this clonotype. The rearrangement links TRBV2 to TRBJ2-1; no clear D gene. CDR3 length: 14 amino acids. The V gene's germline CDR1 is SNHLY and CDR2 FYNNEI. The V and J ends lost 3 bases and 5 bases respectively, with 11 bases between them. Written as DNA, the CDR3 is TGTGCCAGCAGTGAGAGAACAAGAAACAATGAGCAGTTCTTC. It yields the protein CASSERTRNNEQFF.

Only one count was recorded for this clonotype. The V and J genes are TRBV7-8 and TRBJ1-6, with 10 bases matching TRBD1. V shed 5 bases and J 7 bases; nucleotides not matched to a gene: 11. CDR3 size: 17 residues. Germline CDR1 and CDR2: SGHVS and FQNEAQ. CDR3 nucleotides: TGTGCCAGCAGCCCCATCGGGGACAGGGGTAAAAATTCACCCCTCCACTTT. It is translated as CASSPIGDRGKNSPLHF.

This clonotype was counted at least ten times. The chain recombines TRBV6-5 with TRBJ2-2, with 7 bases matching TRBD2. The germline V gene encodes CDR1 MNHEY and CDR2 SVGAGI. Trimming at V came to 0 bases and at J to 5 bases, leaving 6 bases not matched to a gene. This CDR3 contains 16 residues. The CDR3 DNA sequence: TGTGCCAGCAGTTACTCCGGACTAGTCTCGACCGGGGAGCTGTTTTTT. It codes for CASSYSGLVSTGELFF.

Details on this clonotype: This clone may be a read error of a much larger clone one base away. The CDR3 does not end in the conserved phenylalanine or tryptophan, so this is likely a read error. Because the CDR3's place on the DNA is in doubt, the DNA is left out and the CDR3 is given as listed by TCRdb. The V call is TRBV7-2, the J call TRBJ1-1; whether TRBD1, the table's D call, matches the DNA was not checked. Germline V lookup: CDR1 SGHTA, CDR2 FQGNSA. The CDR3 adds up to 11 amino acids, both ends counted. This CDR3 reads CASSLGGASLS.

The rearrangement links TRBV18 to TRBJ2-7, with 9 bases identical to TRBD1. Germline V gene data show CDR1 as KGHSH and CDR2 as LQKENI. The V and J ends lost 2 bases and 5 bases, in that order; junction bases with no gene match: 4. The CDR3 loop spans 14 amino acids. CDR3 sequence (DNA): TGTGCCAGCTCACCAGGGACAGGGAACAACGAGCAGTACTTC. This translates into CASSPGTGNNEQYF.

This rearrangement joins TRBV4-3 to TRBJ1-2; D gene unclear. Germline-derived CDR1 and CDR2 are LGHNA and YSLEER. The CDR3 runs to 14 residues. Trimming stripped 4 bases from V and 4 bases from J, with 13 bases between. The CDR3 here is CASSPDRLIYGYTF. CDR3 sequence (DNA): TGCGCCAGCAGCCCGGACCGTTTAATCTATGGCTACACCTTC.

This clonotype came up many times. This sequence joins TRBV5-6 and TRBJ2-3; 14 bases line up with TRBD2. The ends lost 1 base at V and 4 bases at J; junction bases unmatched: 14. Germline V lookup: CDR1 SGHDT, CDR2 YYEEEE. CDR3 length: 20 amino acids. Here the CDR3 DNA reads TGTGCCAGCAGCTTGACAGCGGGACTAGCGGGAGACATCGTCGCAGATACGCAGTATTTT. It encodes CASSLTAGLAGDIVADTQYF.

The J gene is TRBJ2-7, the V gene TRBV6-5, with TRBD2 matching 12 bases. V gave up 2 bases and J gave up 3 bases; unmatched junction bases: 5. The CDR3 covers 16 residues. Germline CDR1 reads MNHEY; CDR2 reads SVGAGI. The CDR3 region is CASSYLGLAGDYEQYF. The CDR3 DNA follows: TGTGCCAGCAGTTACCTGGGACTAGCGGGTGACTACGAGCAGTACTTC.

In its sample, this clonotype was seen once. The chain combines TRBV7-8 with TRBJ2-5; D gene ambiguous. The germline CDR1 and CDR2 sequences are SGHVS and FQNEAQ. V lost 3 bases, J lost 2 bases, and 13 bases lay in between. The CDR3 is 15 residues long. Here the CDR3 DNA reads TGTGCCAGCAGCTTGGCGGCCAGACCTCAAGAGACCCAGTACTTC. Its protein is CASSLAARPQETQYF.

The CDR3 sequence is CASSLWNPAQNTEAFF. The CDR3, as DNA: TGCGCCAGCAGCTTGTGGAATCCAGCTCAGAACACTGAAGCTTTCTTT. The chain employs TRBV5-1 and TRBJ1-1; no firm D call. CDR3 length: 16 residues. V shed 1 base and J shed 1 base, with 14 bases lying between them. CDR1 and CDR2 from the germline V gene are SGHRS and YFSETQ. Complete variable domain (other parts from reference TRBV5-1 and TRBJ1-1): KAGVTQTPRYLIKTRGQQVTLSCSPISGHRSVSWYQQTPGQGLQFLFEYFSETQRNKGNFPGRFSGRQFSNSRSEMNVSTLELGDSALYLCASSLWNPAQNTEAFFGQGTRLTVV.

This clonotype was detected ten times or more. The junction does not match germline at one end; this may be a read error. V gene TRBV5-1 combines with J gene TRBJ1-1; no clear D. The CDR3 is 16 amino acids. Germline V CDR1 and CDR2: SGHRS, YFSETQ. The CDR3 loop is CASSHLPEEMNTEAFF. CDR3 nucleotide sequence: TGTGCCAGCAGCCACCTGCCCGAAGAAATGAACACTGAAGCTTTCTTT.